This T cell receptor beta chain came from a study of vaccination effects on CD4 cells after COVID-19. The repertoire was sequenced with immunoSEQ multiplex PCR; TCRdb's copy has only in-frame clones and lacks some. The data contain under 85,000 clones, 74% of them singletons. This clone showed up just once. Its matching antigen is unknown. Study observations and caveats: Cross-reactivity toward common cold coronaviruses was confined to only 1 of 255 vaccine-induced clones in healthy vaccinees. Marked clonal contraction was seen in infection- and vaccine-induced clones late after vaccination.

The ViraFEST assay expanded antigen-specific CD4+ T cells with viral peptide pools before sequencing. Researchers isolated CD4+ T cells once approximately eleven days of culture had elapsed. According to the study, vaccine recipients showed no prior SARS-CoV-2 infection and negative nucleocapsid antibodies. The CDR3 is made up of 16 amino acids. This rearrangement joins TRBV21-1 to TRBJ2-7; the table gives TRBD1 as D, unverified against the DNA. TRBV21-1 represents a pseudogene. The sequence was collected from a human donor who received a COVID-19 vaccine. The sequenced sample was CD4+ T cells from PBMCs cultured with HCoV-229E spike peptides, obtained before COVID-19 vaccination. CDR3 sequence: CASSKRDRALSYEQYV. CDR3 DNA: TGTGCCAGCAGCAAACGAGACAGGGCCCTTTCCTACGAGCAGTACGTC.